This record covers a single TCR beta chain. Its target is not known. This sample is part of a study of T cell repertoires in cytomegalovirus infection. At the level of the study: Selection of CMV epitopes for the study included recently identified HLA-C-restricted and well-studied HLA-B-restricted ones. From public TCR beta signatures came an indication of both CMV infection and matching HLA type.

Study-level findings and limits: Public TCR beta family frequency separated CMV-and-HLA carriers, including in an independent cohort. Dominating the ex vivo response were TCR beta clonotypes that were CMV-specific and HLA-C-restricted.

The germline gives CDR1 SGHTA, CDR2 FQGNSA. The germline V and J ends were trimmed by 2 bases and 6 bases, with 15 bases remaining between them. The CDR3 has 15 amino acids. TCRdb processed the reads anew with MiXCR; each CDR3 protein has one entry. The sample records around 430,000 distinct CDR3 sequences, about 42% being singletons. The TCR sequence derives from a human donor in good health (CMV status not recorded). Some clones in this sample may be carry-over from other donors' samples. The V gene is TRBV7-2, the J gene TRBJ2-3; a possible D gene is TRBD2 (6 bases). The sample consisted of cultured PBMCs, taken from culture after CMV antigen stimulation. CDR3 sequence: CASSLLQGGGDTQYF. CDR3 DNA: TGTGCCAGCAGCTTATTGCAGGGTGGAGGGGATACGCAGTATTTT.